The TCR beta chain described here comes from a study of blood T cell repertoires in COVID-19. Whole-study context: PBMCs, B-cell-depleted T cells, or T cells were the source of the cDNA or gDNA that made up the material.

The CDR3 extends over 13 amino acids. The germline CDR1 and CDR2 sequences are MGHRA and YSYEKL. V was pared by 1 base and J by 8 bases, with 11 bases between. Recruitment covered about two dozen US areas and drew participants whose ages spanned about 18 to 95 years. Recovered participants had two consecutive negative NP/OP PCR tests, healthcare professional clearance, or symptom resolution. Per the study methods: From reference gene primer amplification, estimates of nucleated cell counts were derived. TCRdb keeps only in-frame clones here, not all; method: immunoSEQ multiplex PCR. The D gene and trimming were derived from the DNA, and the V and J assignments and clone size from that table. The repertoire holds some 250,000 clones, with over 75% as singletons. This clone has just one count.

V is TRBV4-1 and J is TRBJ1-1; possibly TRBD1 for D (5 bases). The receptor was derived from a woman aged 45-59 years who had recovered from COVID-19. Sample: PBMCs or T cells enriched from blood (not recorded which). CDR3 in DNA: TGCGCCAGCAGCCAAGCATTTGGGGGGGAAGCTTTCTTT. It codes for CASSQAFGGEAFF.